This record looks at one TCR beta chain sequence and its context. This entry belongs to a study of blood T cell repertoires in COVID-19. Study-level background: From T cells, B-cell-depleted T cells, or PBMCs came the material, which was cDNA or gDNA.

V gave up 3 bases and J gave up 5 bases; unmatched junction bases: 7. Germline V gene data show CDR1 as LNHNV and CDR2 as YYDKDF (reference sequence). This CDR3 contains 15 residues. This table comes from immunoSEQ multiplex PCR, and its TCRdb copy is limited to in-frame clones, with some not included. The top ten clones hold 6% to 6.5% of a sample with roughly 200,000 clones, roughly 85% of them seen once. Participant-given clinical history determined each cohort assignment. V and J are TRBV15 and TRBJ1-1, with TRBD1 matching 9 bases. The TCR comes from a man aged 40-50 years who had recovered from COVID-19. Sequencing input: PBMCs or T cells enriched from blood (not recorded which). The CDR3 sequence is CATSRGGTGWTEAFF. CDR3 DNA: TGTGCCACCAGCAGGGGGGGGACAGGGTGGACTGAAGCTTTCTTT.